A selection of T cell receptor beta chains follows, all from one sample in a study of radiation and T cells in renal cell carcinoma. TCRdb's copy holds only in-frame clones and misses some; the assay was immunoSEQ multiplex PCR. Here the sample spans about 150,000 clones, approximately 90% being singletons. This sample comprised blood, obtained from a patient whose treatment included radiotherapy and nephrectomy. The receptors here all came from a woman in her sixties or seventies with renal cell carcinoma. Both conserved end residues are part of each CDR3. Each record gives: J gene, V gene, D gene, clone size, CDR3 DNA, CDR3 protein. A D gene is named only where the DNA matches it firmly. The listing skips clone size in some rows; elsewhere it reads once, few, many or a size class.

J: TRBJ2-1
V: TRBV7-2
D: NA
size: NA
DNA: TGTGCCAGCAGTACTGGGCCCAGACTGAAATTCAATGAGCAGTTCTTC
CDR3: CASSTGPRLKFNEQFF

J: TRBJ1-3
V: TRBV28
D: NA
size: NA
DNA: TGTGCCAGCAGTTTACGTGGAAACACCATATATTTT
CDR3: CASSLRGNTIYF

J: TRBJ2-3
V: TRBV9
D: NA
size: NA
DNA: TGTGCCAGCAGCGTACAACTAGGGACAGATACGCAGTATTTT
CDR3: CASSVQLGTDTQYF

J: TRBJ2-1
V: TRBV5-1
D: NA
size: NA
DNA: TGCGCCAGCAGCTTGGTCCAAGGGAGTTACAATGAGCAGTTCTTC
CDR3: CASSLVQGSYNEQFF

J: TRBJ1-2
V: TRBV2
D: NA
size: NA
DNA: TGTGCCAGCAGTGAAGGGACAAGCTATGGCTACACCTTC
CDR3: CASSEGTSYGYTF

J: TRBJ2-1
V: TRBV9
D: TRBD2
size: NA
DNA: TGTGCCAGCAGCGTAGTGTCTAGCGGGGGAAATGAGCAGTTCTTC
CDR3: CASSVVSSGGNEQFF

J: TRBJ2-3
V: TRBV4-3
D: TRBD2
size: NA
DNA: TGCGCCAGCAGCCAAGATTTAGGGACTAGGGCCGGAGATACGCAGTATTTT
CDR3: CASSQDLGTRAGDTQYF

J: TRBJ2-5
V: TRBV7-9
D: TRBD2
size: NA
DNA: TGTGCCAGCAGCGGGACCGCGCGGGGGGGGATCCAAGAGACCCAGTACTTC
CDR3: CASSGTARGGIQETQYF

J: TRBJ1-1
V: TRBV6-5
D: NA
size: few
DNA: TGTGCCAGCAGTTACTCTGCGCCACGCACTGAAGCTTTCTTT
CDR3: CASSYSAPRTEAFF

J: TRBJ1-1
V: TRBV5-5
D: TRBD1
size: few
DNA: TGTGCCAGCAGCCCGGGACAGGGGACTGAAGCTTTCTTT
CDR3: CASSPGQGTEAFF

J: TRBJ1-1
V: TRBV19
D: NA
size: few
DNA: TGTGCCACTAGGCGGGGAACTGAAGCTTTCTTT
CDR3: CATRRGTEAFF

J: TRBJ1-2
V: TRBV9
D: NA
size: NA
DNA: TGTGCCAGCAGCCCCCCCGGCTATGGCTACACCTTC
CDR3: CASSPPGYGYTF

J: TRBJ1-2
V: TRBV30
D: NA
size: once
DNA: TGTGCCTGGAGTGCCGGGGGAGGGGCACATGGCTACACCTTC
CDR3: CAWSAGGGAHGYTF

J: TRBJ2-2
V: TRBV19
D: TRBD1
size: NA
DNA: TGTGCCAGTAGTATAGATCCGCCAGGGGGAAGGTCAAACACCGGGGAGCTGTTTTTT
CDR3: CASSIDPPGGRSNTGELFF

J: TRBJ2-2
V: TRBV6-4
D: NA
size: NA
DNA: TGTGCCAGCAGTGAGGGCAGGGCCACCGGGGAGCTGTTTTTT
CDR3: CASSEGRATGELFF

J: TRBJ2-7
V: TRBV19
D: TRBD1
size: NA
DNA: TGTGCCAGTAGGCCGGGACAGGGGGCGTACGAGCAGTACTTC
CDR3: CASRPGQGAYEQYF

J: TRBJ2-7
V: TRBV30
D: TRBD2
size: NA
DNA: TGTGCCTGGAGGGAGCGGGGGTACTACGAGCAGTACTTC
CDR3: CAWRERGYYEQYF

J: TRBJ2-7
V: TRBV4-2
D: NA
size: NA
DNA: TGTGCCAGCAGCCACCAGTCGGGCGAGCAGTACTTC
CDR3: CASSHQSGEQYF

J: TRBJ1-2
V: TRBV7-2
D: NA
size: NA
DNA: TGTGCCAGCAGCTTCTTACGTAGGGAGGTGGGCTATGGCTACACCTTC
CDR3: CASSFLRREVGYGYTF

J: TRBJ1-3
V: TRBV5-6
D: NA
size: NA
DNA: TGTGCCAGCAGCTCGCCGGGACCGAGAGCCTCTGGAAACACCATATATTTT
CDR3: CASSSPGPRASGNTIYF

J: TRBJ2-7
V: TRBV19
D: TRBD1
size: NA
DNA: TGTGCCAGTAGTATCAGGGACAGCGAGCAGTACTTC
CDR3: CASSIRDSEQYF

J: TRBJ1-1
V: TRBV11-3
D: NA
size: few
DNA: TGTGCCAGCAGCTTCCCCCGGAGTGGGGGGGTGAACACTGAAGCTTTCTTT
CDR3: CASSFPRSGGVNTEAFF

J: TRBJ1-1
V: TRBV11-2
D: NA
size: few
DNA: TGTGCCAGCAGCTTCAGGGCTGAAGCTTTCTTT
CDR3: CASSFRAEAFF

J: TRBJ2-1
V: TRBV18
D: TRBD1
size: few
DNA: TGTGCCAGCTCACCACCCAGGGGGCCTGGAACCGTGGAGCAGTTCTTC
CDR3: CASSPPRGPGTVEQFF

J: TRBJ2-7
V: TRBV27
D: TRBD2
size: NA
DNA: TGTGCCAGCACCCCCACGACACTAGCGGGGGGCCGGGGGCCCTACGAGCAGTACTTC
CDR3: CASTPTTLAGGRGPYEQYF

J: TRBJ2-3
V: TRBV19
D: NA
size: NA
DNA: TGTGCCAGTAGTGAGGGAATGGGACGGACCACAGATACGCAGTATTTT
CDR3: CASSEGMGRTTDTQYF

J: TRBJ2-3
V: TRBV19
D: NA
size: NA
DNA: TGTGCCAGTAGTATTAGTACTAGCACAGATACGCAGTATTTT
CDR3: CASSISTSTDTQYF

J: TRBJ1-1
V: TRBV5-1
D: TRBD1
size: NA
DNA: TGCGCCAGCAGCTTGGCCCCGACAGGGGTGAACACTGAAGCTTTCTTT
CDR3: CASSLAPTGVNTEAFF

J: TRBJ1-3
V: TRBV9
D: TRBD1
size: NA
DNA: TGTGCCAGCAGCGTAAGCAGGGGGGTCCTAAGCTCTGGAAACACCATATATTTT
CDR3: CASSVSRGVLSSGNTIYF

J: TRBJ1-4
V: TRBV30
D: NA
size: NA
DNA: TGTGCCTGGAACAGAGGCGCAACTAATGAAAAACTGTTTTTT
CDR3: CAWNRGATNEKLFF

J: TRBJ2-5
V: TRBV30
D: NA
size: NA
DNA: TGTGCCTGGAGTCTCCTTGGGGGCGGGAGAGAGACCCAGTACTTC
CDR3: CAWSLLGGGRETQYF

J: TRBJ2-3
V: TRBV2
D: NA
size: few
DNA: TGTGCCAGCAGTGCCGCTACGTTCACAGATACGCAGTATTTT
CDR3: CASSAATFTDTQYF

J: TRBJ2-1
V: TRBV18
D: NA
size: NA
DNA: TGTGCCAGCTCCCACCTCGACAGAAGGGGACCCTACAATGAGCAGTTCTTC
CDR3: CASSHLDRRGPYNEQFF

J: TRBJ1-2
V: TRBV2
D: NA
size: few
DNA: TGTGCCAGCAGTGAATGGAGTGGTTCGAAGGGCTATGGCTACACCTTC
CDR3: CASSEWSGSKGYGYTF

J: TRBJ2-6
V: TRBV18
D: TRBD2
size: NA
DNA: TGTGCCAGCTCACCTACACCCGGGACTAGCGGGGGGGCCTCCTCTGGGGCCAACGTCCTGACTTTC
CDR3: CASSPTPGTSGGASSGANVLTF

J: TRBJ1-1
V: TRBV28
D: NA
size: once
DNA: TGTGCCAGCAAAAGCCCCCGGGGGGTGAACACTGAAGCTTTCTTT
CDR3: CASKSPRGVNTEAFF

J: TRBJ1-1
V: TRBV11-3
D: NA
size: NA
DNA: TGTGCCAGCAGCTTAGATCAGCTGGGAATGCCCGACACTGAAGCTTTCTTT
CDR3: CASSLDQLGMPDTEAFF

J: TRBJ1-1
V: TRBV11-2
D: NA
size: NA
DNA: TGTGCCAGCACCGAAAGGCCCACTGAAGCTTTCTTT
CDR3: CASTERPTEAFF

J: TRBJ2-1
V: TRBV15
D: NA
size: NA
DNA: TGTGCCACCAGCAGAGACCCGGGACAAAACAATGAGCAGTTCTTC
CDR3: CATSRDPGQNNEQFF

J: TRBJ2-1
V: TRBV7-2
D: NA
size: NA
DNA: TGTGCCAGCAGCTTAGGGGGATACTACGATGAGCAGTTCTTC
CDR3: CASSLGGYYDEQFF

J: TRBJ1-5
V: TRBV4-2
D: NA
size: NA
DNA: TGTGCCAGCAGCCAAGAGGGGGCGCGCAATCAGCCCCAGCATTTT
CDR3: CASSQEGARNQPQHF

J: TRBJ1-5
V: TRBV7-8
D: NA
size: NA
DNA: TGTGCCAGCAGCCTGCAGGGTAAGGTCAATCAGCCCCAGCATTTT
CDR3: CASSLQGKVNQPQHF